This T cell receptor beta chain was recorded in a study of cytomegalovirus exposure and HLA in healthy donors (dated by TCRdb to about 2017). About the study as a whole: In an earlier analysis of roughly 500 of the donors, around 300 Gb of sequence data and approximately 120 million unique TCR beta sequences from 180 million or so T cells were reported. In a later analysis, previously published TCR beta repertoires from 500 to 750 donors were re-analyzed and high-resolution HLA genotyping was added so that TCR occurrence patterns could be studied. To predict cytomegalovirus infection status, the study combined high-throughput TCR immunosequencing, statistical association of individual TCRs with disease status, and machine learning. Five DR-DQ haplotypes were handled as single units for association and clustering, since linkage in the cohort was strong. Every repertoire in the discovery cohort had been generated on one and the same sequencing platform. A later genetic analysis used genome-wide SNP genotypes for about three fifths of the 666 donors, treating that subset as a discovery cohort. A separate validation cohort of about 110 different subjects was used in addition to the roughly 620-subject first cohort. Among the roughly 400 genotyped donors, roughly 80% belonged to the genetic ancestry cluster associated with self-reported Caucasian donors. HLA typing included class I and class II loci at four-digit resolution. The study profiled the T cell repertoires of about 720 subjects by immunosequencing and related them to cytomegalovirus serostatus. The study was designed to test whether signatures of past pathogen exposure could be identified by cataloging public T cell receptors. Among roughly 400 genotyped donors of the cohort, an average of roughly 230,000 unique TCR beta nucleotide sequences was sequenced per donor, of which 15% to 20% were non-productive. An earlier analysis of fewer than 700 of the donors applied high-throughput TCR beta sequencing to assess whether each TCR beta V gene segment acted as functional or pseudogenic. An early release covering roughly 640 HLA-typed donors comprised about 300 gigabases of sequencing data and roughly 86 million unique TCR sequences. Rather than using new phenotypic data, the later analysis identified candidate immune exposures from TCR beta sequences and from how often those sequences occurred across donors. Typing coverage differed by locus: A, B, C, DRB1 and DQB1 were typed in about 620-640 donors, DQA1 in approximately 520, DPA1 in 606, and DPB1 in approximately 450. Donor age, sex, ethnicity and CMV serostatus were collected together with the repertoire data.

Broader findings and caveats from the paper: A cluster of highly shared sequence variants was judged likely to be a technical artifact of the sequencing pipeline. Immune exposure information for the cohort was limited to CMV serostatus. In the study, 164 TCR beta chains were listed as associated with cytomegalovirus. When HLA alleles, especially DR and DQ, strongly co-occurred, attributing TCR associations to individual alleles was difficult. Seventeen rarely observed V segments, including chromosome 9 orphons, were excluded from the earlier analysis of several hundred of the donors because counts were too low. Linkage disequilibrium might explain the correlated functional status among segregating V segments, but an unknown experimental factor could not be ruled out. It was suggested by the authors that the approach could potentially be generalized to other disease states and immunological phenotypes. Most CMV-associated TCR beta chains appeared to be HLA-restricted in a later analysis, and the HLA associations seemed to be driven largely by CMV exposure. According to a later analysis, parvovirus B19, influenza, CMV and Epstein-Barr virus appeared linked to several top co-occurrence clusters. A further reported finding was that TCR beta sequences accurately predicted the HLA-A and HLA-B alleles for most subjects in the first cohort. In a later analysis, HLA-associated TCR beta chains showed more clonal expansion and lower generation probabilities than non-associated chains that were equally common. Sequencing depth was assumed to be roughly uniform across donors in the presence/absence analyses, though that assumption may not hold. In vitro tests confirmed that a few of the cytomegalovirus-associated TCR beta chains recognize cytomegalovirus antigens. At a false discovery rate of 0.05, a later analysis linked approximately 18,000 TCR beta sequences to specific HLA alleles. Because the 87-base-pair reads could not distinguish some IMGT-functional V segments, including TRBV6-2 and TRBV6-3, those segments were excluded. While some public TCRs were present in many individuals, most TCR sequences turned up only very rarely across donors. The classifier was reported to diagnose cytomegalovirus status with high specificity and sensitivity in both the original cohort and the validation cohort. An association between a missense DCLRE1C variant and V-gene and J-gene trimming of TCR beta chains was found in a later genetic analysis and replicated in an independent cohort. This cohort had only TCR beta chains sequenced, and the lack of alpha or paired-chain data limited which features could be detected. According to a later genetic analysis, donors in an Asian-associated ancestry cluster had fewer N-insertions in productive TCRs than the approximately 630-donor mean. A later analysis found that TCR association rates varied across HLA loci, with DRB1 alleles showing the most associated TCRs and HLA-C alleles the fewest. An earlier analysis of approximately 600 of the donors showed that most TCR beta V segments appeared in productive rearrangements either about 87% or about 30% of the time, which broadly matched IMGT annotations. Because HLA typing was unavailable for some donors at each locus, only the typed subset was used in association tests.

The cohort comprised 670 or so healthy bone marrow donors. All cohort members were sampled while nominally healthy, although unrecorded immune exposures were likely present. The donor tested CMV seropositive, placing the donor among the 289 seropositive members of the cohort. Each donor provided a peripheral blood sample, and peripheral blood mononuclear cells were used for TCR beta sequencing. The Qiagen DNeasy Blood Extraction Kit was used to extract genomic DNA from the blood cell samples. V lost 5 bases and J lost 5 bases, and the count of bases not matched to a germline gene is 9. From the germline V gene (reference sequence), CDR1 is SEHNR and CDR2 is FQNEAQ. Spanning cysteine to phenylalanine, the CDR3 consists of 15 amino acids. The retained sequence is limited to the CDR3, 45 bases, with the frame set at the first base. A word on this clone: Which antigen it targets is not known. Per-base qualities were not stored, and no clone one base away is much larger.

Preparation of the library involved the immunoSEQ multiplex PCR assay. A mixture of 60 forward primers for TCR Vbeta segments and 13 reverse primers for TCR Jbeta segments was used in the multiplex PCR. The CDR3 region of rearranged TCR beta genes was amplified from genomic DNA by a multiplex PCR assay. Amplified TCR beta libraries were sequenced as 87-base-pair reads on the Illumina HiSeq System. Processing in the source paper ran as follows. Across the 600 to 700 repertoires, a later analysis counted tens of millions of unique TCR beta chains, roughly 11 million of which were shared by at least two donors. Raw reads were error-corrected and collapsed into unique sequences by a nearest-neighbor algorithm in which closely related sequences were merged to remove PCR and sequencing errors. Alignment of CDR3 sequences to IMGT reference sequences was used to assign V, D and J gene segments. For a sequence to be retained, at least a six-nucleotide match to both a V gene segment and a J gene segment was required. A rearrangement counted as productive if the CDR3 had no stop codons and remained in frame with V and J, and every other rearrangement counted as non-productive. CDR3 was defined by IMGT convention, running from the second conserved V-encoded cysteine to the conserved J-encoded phenylalanine. Sequences without an unambiguous match to a single V gene segment were excluded from the earlier analysis of a few hundred of the donors. An earlier analysis of a few hundred of the donors called V segments functional above 56.7% productive rearrangements and segregating when the between-donor standard deviation exceeded 5%. A statistical classification framework was built for diagnosing cytomegalovirus status from the catalog of TCR beta chain sequences. V and J gene assignment, in a later analysis, came from comparing TCR nucleotide sequences with IMGT/GENE-DB human TR gene sequences. Using the TCRdist pipeline, a later analysis assigned CDR3 sequences along with most-parsimonious VDJ recombination scenarios. In a later analysis, each TCR beta chain was defined by its CDR3 amino acid sequence together with its V-gene family, and reads without a unique V-gene family were excluded. To address suspected cross-contamination and a sequencing artifact, a later analysis removed 450 to 700 highly shared, low-generation-probability nucleotide sequences. For each public chain, a later analysis derived a clonal expansion index from normalized ranks of inferred template counts within each repertoire. In a later analysis, generation probabilities were computed using a VDJ recombination model fitted to out-of-frame rearrangements, and the results were checked against IGoR. In a later analysis, hypergeometric tests were used to score TCR-TCR, TCR-HLA and TCR-CMV co-occurrence, with a repertoire-size bias correction applied to TCR pairs. To estimate false discovery rates, a later analysis permuted the HLA or CMV assignments 20 times. In a later analysis, co-occurring TCRs were grouped using DBSCAN, with TCRdist sequence similarity added in when clustering inside HLA-allele-positive subsets. Repertoires with fewer than 30,000 or more than 120,000 public chains were left out of co-occurrence clustering, as were four to six repertoires with anomalous nucleotide sharing. Held by TCRdb, this immuneACCESS table contains in-frame sequences only and omits some clones. Under half of the omission traces to an unresolved V gene where checked; the cause of the rest is unknown. The DNA gave D and trimming, while V, J and clone size come from that table. The table for this sample lists 150,000 to 200,000 clones; less than 90% of them were counted only once. Around 6.6% of the sample goes to the ten largest clones.

Recombination joined TRBV7-9 with TRBJ2-7; TRBD1 agrees with 10 junctional bases. This TCR came from a male donor in good health and CMV-seropositive. Sequences were obtained from PBMCs. The bases are TGTGCCAGCAGCCTGCCGGGACAGGGGCGTCACGAGCAGTACTTC. This codes for CASSLPGQGRHEQYF.